The TCR beta chain under discussion was sequenced for a study of Ad26.COV2.S vaccination and SARS-CoV-2 variants (dated by TCRdb to the early 2020s). Notes on the research overall: Vaccine-arm donors came from COV1001, a multicentre, randomized, double-blind, placebo-controlled phase I-IIa trial of Ad26.COV2.S in healthy adults. Ad26.COV2.S was administered intramuscularly at 5 x 10^10 or 1 x 10^11 viral particles, either as a single shot or as two shots given 56 days apart. Sequencing of the TCRbeta repertoire served to evaluate the specificity and breadth of SARS-CoV-2-reactive T cell receptors following Ad26.COV2.S vaccination. The TCR-sequenced set comprised about 32 samples: roughly 19 Ad26.COV2.S vaccine recipients, 5 placebo recipients and 8 SARS-CoV-2 convalescent individuals. Trial participants were randomized into five groups of five, in which low-dose or high-dose Ad26.COV2.S was given once or twice, or placebo was given on both occasions. Throughout the experiments and outcome assessment, investigators stayed blinded to trial group allocation.

Trimming removed 4 bases from V and 0 bases from J, leaving 11 bases between the germline ends. In the germline V gene, CDR1 corresponds to SGHRS and CDR2 to YFSETQ. The CDR3 measures 14 amino acids from cysteine to phenylalanine. The read is trimmed to its CDR3 DNA, 42 bases read in frame from base 1. What the work shows at the level of the full study, not this receptor alone: After vaccination, spike-specific CD8+ and CD4+ T cell responses were reported to show substantial breadth. Vaccine and placebo recipients had comparable non-spike TCR breadth, which fits with the vaccine containing only spike. It was noted by the authors that total T cell responses may have been underestimated by the TCR breadth and depth analyses. Comparing responses between vaccine doses or regimens was not something the study was powered to do. Higher spike-specific TCR breadth was observed in Ad26.COV2.S recipients than in placebo recipients (P = 0.0014).

The sample's treatment or condition label is to be understood as: some 19 received Ad26.COV2.S at low or high dose, single or two shots; roughly five received placebo; per-sample allocation not given. For vaccine and placebo recipients, the sequenced repertoires came from samples collected on day 63 after the first injection. In Cohort 1b, 25 or so adults aged 18-55 years were enrolled at a single site in Boston, USA, between 29 July and 7 August 2020. Ad26.COV2.S was a replication-incompetent adenovirus type 26 vector that expressed a prefusion-stabilized SARS-CoV-2 spike protein derived from the original Wuhan strain. TCRbeta CDR3 regions were sequenced with the immunoSEQ Assay. After extraction, genomic DNA underwent amplification by bias-controlled multiplex PCR, followed by high-throughput sequencing. As for how the authors treated the data: To quantify the absolute abundance of each unique TCRbeta CDR3 region, sequences were collapsed and filtered. Usable DNA was measured by amplifying reference genes present in all nucleated cells, and TCRbeta template counts were normalized to that usable DNA to estimate T cell fraction. Repertoire TCRs were annotated as SARS-CoV-2-specific by exact matching of V gene, CDR3 amino acid sequence and J gene to a known reactive TCR set. The reference SARS-CoV-2 TCR set came from MIRA and was filtered for enrichment in COVID-19-positive ImmuneCODE repertoires, removing public or cross-reactive TCRs. Using the MIRA antigens, annotated TCRs were further analysed by specific ORF or by position within an ORF. Breadth was defined as the number of annotated unique rearrangements divided by the total number of unique productive rearrangements, and depth was defined as the summed frequency of the annotated unique rearrangements. Two-sided Wilcoxon rank-sum tests were used to compare TCR breadth between groups. The table was pulled from immuneACCESS by TCRdb, which kept in-frame rearrangements only. Such tables lose some clones; where checked, under half of the loss comes from unresolved V genes, and the rest has no known cause. The D gene and trimming were derived from the DNA, and the V and J assignments and clone size from that table. For this sample there are 500,000 or so clones; roughly 87% appear just once. Of the sample, around 2.5% is held by the ten largest clones.

About this clone: Its antigen target is currently unknown. Per-nucleotide qualities are absent, and no much larger clonotype sits a single base away.

The sequence came from a person aged 18-65 years who received the Ad26.COV2.S COVID-19 vaccine or a placebo. The sequence links TRBV5-1 to TRBJ2-7; TRBD1 could be the D gene, as 6 bases match. The specimen was peripheral blood, collected in a trial of Ad26.COV2.S vaccine versus placebo. The CDR3 corresponds to CASSSTGSSYEQYF. The DNA sequence is TGCGCCAGCAGCAGTACAGGGAGCTCCTACGAGCAGTACTTC.